This T cell receptor beta chain was identified during a study of cytomegalovirus exposure and HLA in healthy donors. About this clone itself: Its matching antigen is unknown.

Notes on the study in general: Previous analysis showed most TCR beta V segments were productive about 87% or about 30% of the time. TCR beta V- and J-gene trimming, according to a later analysis, was linked to a missense DCLRE1C variant.

The PCR contained 60 Vbeta and 13 Jbeta primers. Assay: immunoSEQ multiplex PCR; the TCRdb copy retains only in-frame clones and omits some. Of 150,000 to 200,000 clones listed, 80% to 90% were seen once; the top ten hold around a tenth. Per germline, CDR1 MNHEY and CDR2 SVGAGI. The CDR3 spans 15 residues. Trimming took 5 bases from V and 1 from J; bases not matched to a gene: 3. The V gene is TRBV6-5, the J gene TRBJ2-7; 12 bases map to TRBD2. Sequences were obtained from PBMCs. This sequence originates from a young man in good health and CMV-seropositive. The CDR3 spells CASSRLAGVSYEQYF. The CDR3 DNA reads TGTGCCAGCAGTCGACTAGCGGGGGTTTCCTACGAGCAGTACTTC.